Listed below are T cell receptor beta chains from one sample, sequenced in a study of shared clonotypes between healthy human individuals. The table came from immunoSEQ multiplex PCR; TCRdb's copy has only in-frame clones and leaves some out. Among millions of clones listed, about 93% were seen once. The source material was naive CD8+ T cells from PBMCs. Receptors originate from a man younger than 35 in good health. Some clones in this sample may be carry-over from other donors' samples. Both conserved end residues are trimmed from each CDR3. The D gene is left open where the match is weak.

ASSHSWPGAEAF	12	TRBV23-1	TRBJ1-1	NA
ASSFDTSYEQY	11	TRBV5-5	TRBJ2-7	NA
ASSLGSQPYEQY	12	TRBV28	TRBJ2-7	NA
AIRGEYNEQF	10	TRBV10-3	TRBJ2-1	NA
ASSLALRSSYNEQF	14	TRBV27	TRBJ2-1	NA
ASSVGVTGTDGYEQY	15	TRBV9	TRBJ2-7	TRBD1
ASSPRLQGGEQY	12	TRBV4-2	TRBJ2-7	NA
ASSPPGGGRETQY	13	TRBV9	TRBJ2-5	NA
ASRERVSSYEQY	12	TRBV7-9	TRBJ2-7	NA
SVERQGNPYEQY	12	TRBV29-1	TRBJ2-7	TRBD1
ASSCHRDIRVEQY	13	TRBV21-1	TRBJ2-7	NA
AWTRGAGGELF	11	TRBV30	TRBJ2-2	NA
ASSSDQSTGNEQF	13	TRBV19	TRBJ2-1	NA
ASRGDAFGYT	10	TRBV19	TRBJ1-2	NA
ASRAIGIYEQY	11	TRBV19	TRBJ2-7	NA
ASSPRTGRKEDTEAF	15	TRBV7-9	TRBJ1-1	TRBD1
SVVGPDDNEQF	11	TRBV29-1	TRBJ2-1	NA
ASSFLAGGYNEQF	13	TRBV27	TRBJ2-1	TRBD2
ASSLVPPGYEQY	12	TRBV11-2	TRBJ2-7	NA
ASRSTSVTGELF	12	TRBV7-9	TRBJ2-2	TRBD2
ASSAPVGGGEDTQY	14	TRBV9	TRBJ2-3	TRBD2
ASRGRRPTGDTQY	13	TRBV27	TRBJ2-3	NA
ASSVAGGDTDTQY	13	TRBV9	TRBJ2-3	TRBD2
ASSFDGASNQPQH	13	TRBV5-1	TRBJ1-5	NA
ASSPPGAITEAF	12	TRBV28	TRBJ1-1	NA
ASSSGLAGVGELF	13	TRBV7-9	TRBJ2-2	TRBD2
ASRRTGENTEAF	12	TRBV5-1	TRBJ1-1	TRBD1
ATSTGNEQF	9	TRBV15	TRBJ2-1	NA